This TCR beta chain is drawn from a study of blood T cells in healthy people across ages. The CDR3 totals 13 residues. CDR1 is MNHEY, CDR2 SMNVEV, per germline (reference sequence). General observations from the study: Those diversity estimates obtained from one million T cells were thought to be underestimates.

In this sample, this clonotype turned up a few times. Its antigen is currently unknown. The use of a sample-barcoded 5' primer and a J-beta primer mix characterized a second PCR of about 6 to 11 cycles. Each CDR3 protein is one row after TCRdb ran MiXCR on the 5' RACE reads. This table holds around 520,000 distinct CDR3 sequences, about 27% found once. These same data were also listed under a study on T cells of mothers and their children. As that report states: The authors added sample barcodes and 2-4 random nucleotides using the M1S primer of the second PCR.

The V and J genes are TRBV27 and TRBJ2-5; 10 positions agree with TRBD1. The J call may be mistaken, given a closer DNA end match to TRBJ2-7. Sequences were obtained from blood. The clonotype comes from a boy younger than 10 in good health. CDR3 region: CASSLRTGGEQYF. CDR3 sequence (DNA): TGTGCCAGCAGTTTAAGGACAGGGGGCGAGCAGTACTTC.